This TCR beta chain derives from a study of tissue T cells after allogeneic stem cell transplantation. Study-wide points: Anatomically similar tissues had similar TCR repertoires within each patient.

Time point of the sample: mouse harvest day 7 after allogeneic transplant. Tail vein injection delivered 10^7 T-cell-depleted bone marrow cells and 10^6 splenic CD5+ T cells. B6 (H2b) cells into BALB/c (H2d) mice; tissues taken at day 7 or 14. Sequencing of TCRbeta CDR3 at survey depth gave sequences and template counts. The protocol was immunoSEQ multiplex PCR, while the TCRdb copy is restricted to in-frame clones and leaves out a portion. The data contain 8,500 to 9,500 clones, around 43% of them singletons. Germline CDR1 is NSQYPW and CDR2 is LRSPGD (reference sequence). The CDR3 totals 14 residues. After removal of 5 bases from V and 5 bases from J, the junction contained 4 bases not matched to a gene. This clone was counted only a few times. Its antigen is not known. Germline and genes: mouse. Read sequence stops 1 residue before the CDR3 end, and the germline J gene provides the missing end.

The rearrangement uses TRBV1 and TRBJ1-1; 11 bases are shared with TRBD1. The TCR comes from a female BALB/c mouse given C57BL/6 T cells with graft-versus-host disease after an allogeneic hematopoietic cell transplant. Sequencing input: gut tissue. The part of the CDR3 DNA that was read is TGCACCTGCAGTTCCCGGGACAGGGGGACAGAAGTCTTC. Translating gives CTCSSRDRGTEVF. The full CDR3 is CTCSSRDRGTEVFF.